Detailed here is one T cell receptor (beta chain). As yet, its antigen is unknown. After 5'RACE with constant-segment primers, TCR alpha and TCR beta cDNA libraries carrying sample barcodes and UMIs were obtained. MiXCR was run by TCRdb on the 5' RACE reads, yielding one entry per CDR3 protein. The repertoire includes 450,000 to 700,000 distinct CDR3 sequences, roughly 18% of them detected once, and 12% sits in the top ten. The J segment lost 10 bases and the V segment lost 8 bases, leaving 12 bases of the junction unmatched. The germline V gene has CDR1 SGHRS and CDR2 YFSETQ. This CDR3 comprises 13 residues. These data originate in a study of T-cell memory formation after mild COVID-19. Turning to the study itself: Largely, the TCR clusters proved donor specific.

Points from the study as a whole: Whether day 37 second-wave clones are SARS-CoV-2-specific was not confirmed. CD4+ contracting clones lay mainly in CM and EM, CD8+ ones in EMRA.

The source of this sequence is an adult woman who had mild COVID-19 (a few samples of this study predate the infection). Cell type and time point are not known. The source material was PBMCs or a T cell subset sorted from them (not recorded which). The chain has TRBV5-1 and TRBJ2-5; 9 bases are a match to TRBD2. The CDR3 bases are TGCGCCAGTCGACTAGCGGCCCCGTTTGACCAGTACTTC. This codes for CASRLAAPFDQYF.